This entry is about one T cell receptor beta chain. This record comes from a study of T cell responses to AZD1222 COVID-19 vaccine. TCRdb keeps only in-frame clones here, not all; method: immunoSEQ multiplex PCR. Among some 150,000 clones listed, roughly 91% were seen once. Germline V lookup: CDR1 KGHSH, CDR2 LQKENI. V shed 2 bases and J shed 5 bases, with 10 bases lying between them. The CDR3 has 14 amino acids. The V gene is TRBV18, the J gene TRBJ1-5; D may be TRBD1 (5 bases). The source was peripheral blood, collected on day 0 of AZD1222 vaccination. The clonotype was recovered from an adult in good health. CDR3 nucleotides: TGTGCCAGCTCACCATTTGACAGTTATCAGCCCCAGCATTTT. It specifies CASSPFDSYQPQHF.